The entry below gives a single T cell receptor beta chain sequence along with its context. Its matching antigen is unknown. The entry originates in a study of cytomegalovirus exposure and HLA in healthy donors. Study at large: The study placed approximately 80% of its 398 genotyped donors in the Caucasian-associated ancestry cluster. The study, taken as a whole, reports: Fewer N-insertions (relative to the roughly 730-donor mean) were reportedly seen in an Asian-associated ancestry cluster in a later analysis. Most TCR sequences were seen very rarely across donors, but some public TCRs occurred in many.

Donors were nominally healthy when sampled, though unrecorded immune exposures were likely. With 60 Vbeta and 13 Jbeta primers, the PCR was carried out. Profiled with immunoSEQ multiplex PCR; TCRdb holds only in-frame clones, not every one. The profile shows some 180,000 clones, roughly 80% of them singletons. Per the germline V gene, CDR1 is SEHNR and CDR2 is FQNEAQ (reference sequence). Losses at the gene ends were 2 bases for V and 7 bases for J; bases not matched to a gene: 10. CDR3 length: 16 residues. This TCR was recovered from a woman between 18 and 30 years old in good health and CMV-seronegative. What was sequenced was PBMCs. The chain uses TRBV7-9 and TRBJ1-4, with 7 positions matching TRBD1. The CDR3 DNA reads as TGTGCCAGCAGCTTAAATTCAGGGGGTCGTGGTGAAAAACTGTTTTTT. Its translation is CASSLNSGGRGEKLFF. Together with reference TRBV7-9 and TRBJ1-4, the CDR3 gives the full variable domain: DTGVSQNPRHKITKRGQNVTFRCDPISEHNRLYWYRQTLGQGPEFLTYFQNEAQLEKSRLLSDRFSAERPKGSFSTLEIQRTEQGDSAMYLCASSLNSGGRGEKLFFGSGTQLSVL.